The 18 T cell receptor beta chains in this list originate from one sample, sequenced in a study of OX40 agonist ivuxolimab in advanced cancers. The repertoire was sequenced with immunoSEQ multiplex PCR; TCRdb's copy has only in-frame clones and lacks some. The table shows 30,000 to 40,000 clones, with approximately 80% occurring only once. Sequenced here: CD4+ or CD8+ T cells sorted from blood, sampled in a trial of the OX40 agonist ivuxolimab. Source of these receptors: an adult with an advanced solid tumor such as melanoma, head and neck, liver or kidney cancer.

The V call is TRBV10-1, the J call TRBJ2-2, with D uncertain. Trimming pared 4 bases from V and 3 bases from J, leaving 6 bases between. This CDR3 spans 13 amino acids. Germline V gene data show CDR1 as WNHNN and CDR2 as SYGVQD (reference sequence). The CDR3: CASSGYDTGELFF. Here the CDR3 DNA reads TGCGCCAGCAGTGGATACGACACCGGGGAGCTGTTTTTT.

This chain joins TRBV19 and TRBJ1-2; no clear D. The germline V and J ends were trimmed by 5 bases and 7 bases, with 11 bases remaining between them. CDR1 LNHDA and CDR2 SQIVND come from the germline V gene (reference sequence). This CDR3 has 12 residues. The CDR3 DNA sequence: TGTGCCAGTAGTCAGCAGGCATCTGGCTACACCTTC. Protein sequence: CASSQQASGYTF.

This clone was recorded a few times. This chain connects TRBV4-1 to TRBJ2-5, with TRBD1 matching 11 bases. Germline lookup yields CDR1 MGHRA and CDR2 YSYEKL. V gave up 4 bases and J gave up 5 bases; unmatched junction bases: 9. The CDR3 consists of 16 residues. CDR3 coding DNA: TGCGCCAGCAGCCTCTGGACAGGGGGCGAATCGGAGACCCAGTACTTC. It specifies CASSLWTGGESETQYF.

V usage is TRBV5-8 and J usage is TRBJ1-2, with D possibly TRBD1 on 5 matching bases. This CDR3 is built from 19 residues. Trimming took 3 bases from V and 0 from J, leaving 24 bases between them. Germline CDR1 SGHTS, CDR2 YDEGEE. Here the CDR3 reads CASSSVSLGRAASNYGYTF. The CDR3 DNA is TGTGCCAGCAGCTCCGTTTCGCTAGGCAGGGCAGCCTCTAACTATGGCTACACCTTC.

This rearrangement joins TRBV5-1 to TRBJ2-4; TRBD1 matches 9 bases. The CDR3 has 15 amino acids. With V trimmed by 4 bases and J by 8 bases, 10 bases remained unmatched. Germline V gene sequence: CDR1 SGHRS, CDR2 YFSETQ. CDR3 protein: CASSPETGGKDIQYF. CDR3 bases: TGCGCCAGCAGCCCGGAAACAGGGGGCAAGGACATTCAGTACTTC.

This clone has only a few counts. DNA for the CDR3: TGTGCCATCAGTGTTAGCGGGGGGGTGACAGATACGCAGTATTTT. This gives the protein CAISVSGGVTDTQYF. The rearrangement joins TRBV10-3 to TRBJ2-3; 11 bases are shared with TRBD2. The germline CDR1 and CDR2 sequences are ENHRY and SYGVKD. After removal of 4 bases from V and 3 bases from J, the junction contained 3 bases not matched to a gene. The CDR3 length is 15 residues.

The V gene is TRBV7-6, the J gene TRBJ2-5, with D maybe TRBD1 (6 bases). The CDR3 spans 14 residues. Germline CDR1 and CDR2: SGHVS and FNYEAQ. Trimming removed 1 base at V and 5 bases at J, with 11 bases between. The DNA of the CDR3 is TGTGCCAGCAGCTTAGGCACAGGGTCGGAGACCCAGTACTTC. It yields the protein CASSLGTGSETQYF.

V and J are TRBV10-1 and TRBJ1-1, with 9 positions matching TRBD1. CDR3 length equals 17 residues. The J segment lost 3 bases and the V segment lost 6 bases, leaving 14 bases of the junction unmatched. Germline-derived CDR1 and CDR2 are WNHNN and SYGVQD (reference sequence). CDR3 sequence reads: CASRPDRGMGSDTEAFF. The CDR3 nucleotides are TGCGCCAGCAGACCGGACAGGGGTATGGGTTCGGACACTGAAGCTTTCTTT.

This clone came up a few times. The chain links TRBV27 to TRBJ2-7; tentatively, D is TRBD2 (6 bases). Germline values: CDR1 MNHEY, CDR2 SMNVEV (reference sequence). The CDR3 is 12 residues long. Trimming took off 11 bases at V and 6 bases at J, with 17 bases between the two ends. The CDR3 spells CACGDPRGEQYF. In DNA form, the CDR3 reads TGTGCCTGCGGGGACCCTCGGGGCGAGCAGTACTTC.

The chain has TRBV30 and TRBJ1-4; TRBD1 agrees at 7 bases. The CDR3 is 15 residues long. Germline lookup yields CDR1 GTSNPN and CDR2 SVGIG (reference sequence). V lost 4 bases, J lost 8 bases, and 13 bases stayed unmatched. CDR3 coding DNA: TGTGCCTGGAACGCGAAGGGGGCCGGAGGGGAAAAACTGTTTTTT. Translated, it gives CAWNAKGAGGEKLFF.

This chain links TRBV5-4 with TRBJ2-2; 7 bases agree with TRBD2. Germline V CDR1 and CDR2: SGHNT, YYREEE (reference sequence). With V trimmed by 4 bases and J by 3 bases, 9 bases remained unmatched. The CDR3 contains 16 residues. This chain's CDR3 is CASSPSGGGDTGELFF. The CDR3 DNA follows: TGTGCCAGCAGCCCGTCGGGGGGAGGCGACACCGGGGAGCTGTTTTTT.

V usage is TRBV2 and J usage is TRBJ2-7, with 8 bases that match TRBD1. Losses at the gene ends were 8 bases for V and 1 base for J; bases not matched to a gene: 4. Germline V gives CDR1 SNHLY, CDR2 FYNNEI. The CDR3 totals 13 residues. The CDR3 DNA follows: TGTGCCAGCGGACAGGGCGAGTCCTACGAGCAGTACTTC. It codes for CASGQGESYEQYF.

The J gene is TRBJ2-1, the V gene TRBV7-9; D not certain. Germline CDR1 reads SEHNR; CDR2 reads FQNEAQ (reference sequence). The CDR3 sequence is 11 residues long. Trimming cost V 5 bases and J 9 bases, with 8 bases left between them. This chain's CDR3 is CASSLVGEQFF. The CDR3 DNA reads as TGTGCCAGCAGCCTCGTAGGTGAGCAGTTCTTC.

This clone has only one observation. This CDR3 reads CASSVSPASNEKLFF. The DNA of the CDR3 is TGTGCCAGCAGCGTAAGTCCCGCATCTAATGAAAAACTGTTTTTT. The chain joins TRBV9 to TRBJ1-4; unclear D gene. There are 15 residues in the CDR3. CDR1 SGDLS and CDR2 YYNGEE come from the germline V gene. V shed 1 base and J shed 3 bases, with 10 bases lying between them.

The chain employs TRBV11-3 and TRBJ2-1; 11 nucleotides agree with TRBD1. Germline assignment: CDR1 SGHNT and CDR2 YENEEA. The ends lost 5 bases at V and 8 bases at J; junction bases unmatched: 8. This CDR3 region has 15 residues. CDR3 protein: CASSPGQGASDEQFF. The CDR3 region has the DNA TGTGCCAGCAGCCCAGGACAGGGGGCTAGTGATGAGCAGTTCTTC.

This clone turned up a few times. The rearrangement links TRBV28 to TRBJ1-2; D gene unclear. The germline V gene encodes CDR1 MDHEN and CDR2 SYDVKM. The length of the CDR3 is 15 residues. V was clipped by 4 bases and J by 7 bases, with 19 bases between them. In DNA form, the CDR3 reads TGTGCCAGCAGTTATATAGAATCCTCTGTCGGTGGCTACACCTTC. Translated: CASSYIESSVGGYTF.

This chain links TRBV29-1 with TRBJ2-1; the D is unclear. This CDR3 has 17 amino acids. The germline V and J ends were trimmed by 6 bases and 0 bases, with 21 bases remaining between them. The germline V gene encodes CDR1 SQVTM and CDR2 ANQGSEA. The CDR3 DNA sequence: TGCAGCGTCGCGAGGAAACCTACGATAAGCTCCTACAATGAGCAGTTCTTC. Translation: CSVARKPTISSYNEQFF.

The J gene is TRBJ2-4, the V gene TRBV10-3; D is uncertain. The CDR3 contains 14 residues. The germline gives CDR1 ENHRY, CDR2 SYGVKD. Trimming cost V 5 bases and J 0 bases, with 8 bases left between them. CDR3 in amino acids: CAISSDGAKNIQYF. CDR3 nucleotides: TGTGCCATCAGTTCGGACGGAGCCAAAAACATTCAGTACTTC.